Presented here are 7 T cell receptor beta chains from one specimen sequenced in a study of T-cell reconstitution after alpha-beta-depleted transplantation in children. Unique molecular identifiers tagged the TCRbeta library. TCRdb ran MiXCR on the PCR reads and lists one entry per CDR3 protein. The repertoire holds approximately 400,000 distinct CDR3 sequences, with 15% to 20% as singletons. Sample: PBMCs, mostly from graft donor cells, taken 360 days after TCRalphabeta/CD19-depleted stem cell transplant. The receptors originated from a boy less than two years old who had a stem cell transplant for Wiskott-Aldrich syndrome, so the T cells may come from the graft donor.

This chain uses TRBV12-5 with TRBJ2-5; TRBD2 is a possible D gene (6 bases). CDR3 length: 15 residues. The V and J ends lost 5 bases and 4 bases respectively, with 17 bases between them. Germline assignment: CDR1 LGHNT and CDR2 FRNRAP. CDR3 coding DNA: TGTGCTAGTGGTCCCCGGGACTCTCGGGGAGAGACCCAGTACTTC. Translated: CASGPRDSRGETQYF.

V usage is TRBV11-1 and J usage is TRBJ1-5, with D possibly TRBD1 on 6 matching bases. V lost 0 bases and J 7 bases, leaving 22 bases between the germline ends. This CDR3 spans 18 amino acids. CDR1 is SGHAT and CDR2 is FQDESV in the germline V gene (reference sequence). The CDR3 region has the DNA TGTGCCAGCAGCTTAGCTCAGGGGCCGGGGCGTGAGGAACAGCCCCAGCATTTT. It codes for CASSLAQGPGREEQPQHF. Based on the CDR3 plus reference TRBV11-1 and TRBJ1-5, the full variable domain is EAEVAQSPRYKITEKSQAVAFWCDPISGHATLYWYRQILGQGPELLVQFQDESVVDDSQLPKDRFSAERLKGVDSTLKIQPAELGDSAMYLCASSLAQGPGREEQPQHFGDGTRLSIL.

V and J are TRBV6-5 and TRBJ1-4, with D unclear. CDR1 and CDR2 from the germline V gene are MNHEY and SVGAGI. V was clipped by 4 bases and J by 16 bases, with 19 bases between them. This CDR3 has 13 amino acids. The CDR3 protein is CASSSVRGSSEFF. CDR3 nucleotides: TGTGCCAGCAGTTCCGTACGAGGCTCTAGTGAGTTTTTT.

This clonotype was seen more than once but under ten times. The J gene is TRBJ2-1, the V gene TRBV12-3 or TRBV12-4, with 8 bases aligning to TRBD2. V was clipped by 10 bases and J by 6 bases; unmatched bases: 5. This CDR3 has 12 residues. CDR3 nucleotide sequence: TGTGCCACACTAGCGGTCCTCAATGAGCAGTTCTTC. Encoded protein: CATLAVLNEQFF.

This clonotype came up many times. V is TRBV5-1 and J is TRBJ2-1, with D tentatively TRBD1 or TRBD2 (5 bases each). The CDR3 sequence is 13 residues long. From germline, CDR1 is SGHRS and CDR2 YFSETQ. Trimming stripped 7 bases from V and 3 bases from J, with 11 bases between. The CDR3 nucleotides are TGCGCCAGCGGGGACCCCCTCTACAATGAGCAGTTCTTC. Translating it yields CASGDPLYNEQFF.

The chain carries TRBV29-1 and TRBJ1-2, with 9 bases aligning to TRBD1. Trimming took 6 bases from V and 3 from J; bases not matched to a gene: 5. The CDR3 consists of 13 residues. Per germline, CDR1 SQVTM and CDR2 ANQGSEA. Written as DNA, the CDR3 is TGCAGCGTCACAGGGGGCGAAGACTATGGCTACACCTTC. Its translation is CSVTGGEDYGYTF.

The DNA of the CDR3 is TGTGCCAGCAGTTTATGGGACAGGGAAGATTCACCCCTCCACTTT. Its translation: CASSLWDREDSPLHF. This chain links TRBV12-3 or TRBV12-4 with TRBJ1-6, with 9 bases identical to TRBD1. The junction had 4 bases not matched to a gene; V was cut back by 2 bases and J by 8 bases. CDR3 length: 15 amino acids.